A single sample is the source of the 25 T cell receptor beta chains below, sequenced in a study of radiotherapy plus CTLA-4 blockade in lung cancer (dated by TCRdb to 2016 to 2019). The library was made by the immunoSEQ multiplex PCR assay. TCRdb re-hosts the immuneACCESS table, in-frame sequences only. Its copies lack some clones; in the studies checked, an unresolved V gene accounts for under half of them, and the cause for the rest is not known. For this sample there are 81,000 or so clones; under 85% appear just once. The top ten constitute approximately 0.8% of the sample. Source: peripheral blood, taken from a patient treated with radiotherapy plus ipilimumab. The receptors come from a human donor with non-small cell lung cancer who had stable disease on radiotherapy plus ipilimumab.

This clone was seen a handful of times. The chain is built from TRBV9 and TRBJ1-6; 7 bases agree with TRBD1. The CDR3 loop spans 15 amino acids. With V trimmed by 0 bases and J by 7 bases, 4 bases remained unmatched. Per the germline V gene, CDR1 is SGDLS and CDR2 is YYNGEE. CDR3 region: CASSVAGTDNSPLHF. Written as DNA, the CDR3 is TGTGCCAGCAGCGTAGCCGGGACAGACAATTCACCCCTCCACTTT.

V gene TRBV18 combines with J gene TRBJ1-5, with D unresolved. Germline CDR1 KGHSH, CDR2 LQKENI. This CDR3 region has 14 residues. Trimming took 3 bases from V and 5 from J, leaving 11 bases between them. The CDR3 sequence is CASSPGRVDQPQHF. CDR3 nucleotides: TGTGCCAGCTCACCCGGTAGGGTGGATCAGCCCCAGCATTTT.

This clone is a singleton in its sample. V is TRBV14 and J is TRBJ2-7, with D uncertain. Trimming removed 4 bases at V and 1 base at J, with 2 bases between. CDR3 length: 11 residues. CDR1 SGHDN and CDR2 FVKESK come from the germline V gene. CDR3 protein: CASSRSYEQYF. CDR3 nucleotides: TGTGCCAGCAGCCGATCCTACGAGCAGTACTTC.

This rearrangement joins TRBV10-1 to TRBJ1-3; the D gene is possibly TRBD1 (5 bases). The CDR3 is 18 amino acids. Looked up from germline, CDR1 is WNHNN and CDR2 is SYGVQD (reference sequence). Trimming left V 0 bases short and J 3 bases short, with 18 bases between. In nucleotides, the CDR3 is TGCGCCAGCAGTGAGTCTGAGGCGGAGAGGAGGGGTGGAAACACCATATATTTT. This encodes CASSESEAERRGGNTIYF.

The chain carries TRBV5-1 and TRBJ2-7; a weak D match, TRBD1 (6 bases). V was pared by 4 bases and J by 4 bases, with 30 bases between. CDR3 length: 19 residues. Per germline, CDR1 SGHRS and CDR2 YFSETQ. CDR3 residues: CASSLRWARGNFKGYEQYF. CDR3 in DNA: TGCGCCAGCAGCCTGCGTTGGGCCAGGGGAAATTTTAAGGGGTACGAGCAGTACTTC.

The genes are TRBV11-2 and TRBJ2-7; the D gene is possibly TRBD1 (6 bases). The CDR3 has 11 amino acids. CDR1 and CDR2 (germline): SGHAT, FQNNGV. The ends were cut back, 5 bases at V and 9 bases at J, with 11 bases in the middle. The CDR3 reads CASSTTGSQYF. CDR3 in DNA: TGTGCCAGCAGCACGACAGGTTCGCAGTACTTC.

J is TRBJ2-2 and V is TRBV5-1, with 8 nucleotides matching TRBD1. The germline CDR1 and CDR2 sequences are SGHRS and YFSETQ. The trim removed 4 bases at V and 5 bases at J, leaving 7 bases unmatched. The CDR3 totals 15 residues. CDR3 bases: TGCGCCAGCAGCCCCGGACAGGGTCGGACCGGGGAGCTGTTTTTT. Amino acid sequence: CASSPGQGRTGELFF.

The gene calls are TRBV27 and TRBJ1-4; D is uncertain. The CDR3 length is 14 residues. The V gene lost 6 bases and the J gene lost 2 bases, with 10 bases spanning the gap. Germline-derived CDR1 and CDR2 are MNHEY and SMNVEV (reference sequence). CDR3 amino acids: CASRAGNTNEKLFF. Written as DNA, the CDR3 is TGTGCCAGCAGGGCGGGGAACACTAATGAAAAACTGTTTTTT.

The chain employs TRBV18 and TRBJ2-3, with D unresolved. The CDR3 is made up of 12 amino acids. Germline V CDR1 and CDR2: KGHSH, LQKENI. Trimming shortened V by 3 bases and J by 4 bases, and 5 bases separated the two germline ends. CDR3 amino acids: CASSPSADTQYF. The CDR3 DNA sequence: TGTGCCAGCTCACCTTCGGCAGATACGCAGTATTTT. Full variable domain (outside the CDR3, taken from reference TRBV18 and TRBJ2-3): NAGVMQNPRHLVRRRGQEARLRCSPMKGHSHVYWYRQLPEEGLKFMVYLQKENIIDESGMPKERFSAEFPKEGPSILRIQQVVRGDSAAYFCASSPSADTQYFGPGTRLTVL.

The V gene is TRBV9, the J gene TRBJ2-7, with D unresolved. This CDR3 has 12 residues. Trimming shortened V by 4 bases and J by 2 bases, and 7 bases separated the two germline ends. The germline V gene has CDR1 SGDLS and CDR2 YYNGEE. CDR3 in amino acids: CASSSRPYEQYF. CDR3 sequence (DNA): TGTGCCAGCAGCAGCCGTCCCTACGAGCAGTACTTC.

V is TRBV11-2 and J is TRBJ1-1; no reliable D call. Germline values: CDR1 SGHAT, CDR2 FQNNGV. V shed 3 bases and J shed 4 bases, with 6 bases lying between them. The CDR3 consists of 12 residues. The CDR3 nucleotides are TGTGCCAGCAGCTTCGGAGGCACTGAAGCTTTCTTT. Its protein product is CASSFGGTEAFF.

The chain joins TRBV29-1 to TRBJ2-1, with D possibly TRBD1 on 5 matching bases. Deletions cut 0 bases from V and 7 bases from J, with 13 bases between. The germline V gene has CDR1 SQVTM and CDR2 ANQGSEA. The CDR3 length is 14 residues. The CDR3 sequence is CSVEDGAGGNEQFF. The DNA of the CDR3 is TGCAGCGTTGAAGATGGGGCCGGTGGAAATGAGCAGTTCTTC.

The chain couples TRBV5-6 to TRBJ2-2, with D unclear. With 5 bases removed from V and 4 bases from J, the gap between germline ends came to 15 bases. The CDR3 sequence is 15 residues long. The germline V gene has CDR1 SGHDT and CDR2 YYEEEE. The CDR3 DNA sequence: TGTGCCAGCAGTTTACCACAGTCCCGCACCGGGGAGCTGTTTTTT. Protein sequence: CASSLPQSRTGELFF.

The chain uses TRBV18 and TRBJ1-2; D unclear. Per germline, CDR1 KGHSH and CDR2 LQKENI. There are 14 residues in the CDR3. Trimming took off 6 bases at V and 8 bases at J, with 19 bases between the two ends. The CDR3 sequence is CASSLGRLTGGYTF. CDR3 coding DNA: TGTGCCAGCTCTCTTGGGCGGCTCACCGGGGGCTACACCTTC.

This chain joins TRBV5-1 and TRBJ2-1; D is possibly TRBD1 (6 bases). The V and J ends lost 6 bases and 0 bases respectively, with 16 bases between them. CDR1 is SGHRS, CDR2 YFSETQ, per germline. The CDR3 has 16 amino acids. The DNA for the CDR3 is TGCGCCAGCACCCTATGGAAGGACAGCTCCTACAATGAGCAGTTCTTC. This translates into CASTLWKDSSYNEQFF.

The CDR3 sequence: CASRRLMDGVRDYGYTF. The CDR3 nucleotides read TGTGCCAGCAGACGACTTATGGACGGCGTCCGGGACTATGGCTACACCTTC. V usage is TRBV11-2 and J usage is TRBJ1-2; D gene unclear. The CDR3 spans 17 residues. V lost 6 bases and J 3 bases, leaving 23 bases between the germline ends. CDR1 SGHAT and CDR2 FQNNGV come from the germline V gene.

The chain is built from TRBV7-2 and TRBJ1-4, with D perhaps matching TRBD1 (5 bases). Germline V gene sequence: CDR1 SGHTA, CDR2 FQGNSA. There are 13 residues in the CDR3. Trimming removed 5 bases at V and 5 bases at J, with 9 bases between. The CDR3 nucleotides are TGTGCCAGCAGCCGGGGACGAAATGAAAAACTGTTTTTT. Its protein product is CASSRGRNEKLFF.

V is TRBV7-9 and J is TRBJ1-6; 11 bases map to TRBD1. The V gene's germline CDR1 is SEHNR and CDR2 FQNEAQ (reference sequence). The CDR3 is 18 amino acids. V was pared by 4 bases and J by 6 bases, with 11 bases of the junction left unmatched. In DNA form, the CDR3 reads TGTGCCAGCAGCTCACAGGGCCGGACAGGGGGCGGTAATTCACCCCTCCACTTT. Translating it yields CASSSQGRTGGGNSPLHF.

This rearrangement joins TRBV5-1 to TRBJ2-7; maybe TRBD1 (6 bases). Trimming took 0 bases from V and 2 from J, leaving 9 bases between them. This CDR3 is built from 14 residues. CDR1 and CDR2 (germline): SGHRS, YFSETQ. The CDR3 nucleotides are TGCGCCAGCAGCTTGGTTCCAGGGGCCTACGAGCAGTACTTC. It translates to CASSLVPGAYEQYF.

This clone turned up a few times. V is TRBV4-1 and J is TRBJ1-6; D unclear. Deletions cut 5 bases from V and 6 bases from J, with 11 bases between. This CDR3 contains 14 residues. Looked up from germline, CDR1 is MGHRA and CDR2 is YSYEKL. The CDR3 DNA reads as TGCGCCAGCAGCGTACAGCTCCTTAATTCACCCCTCCACTTT. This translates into CASSVQLLNSPLHF.

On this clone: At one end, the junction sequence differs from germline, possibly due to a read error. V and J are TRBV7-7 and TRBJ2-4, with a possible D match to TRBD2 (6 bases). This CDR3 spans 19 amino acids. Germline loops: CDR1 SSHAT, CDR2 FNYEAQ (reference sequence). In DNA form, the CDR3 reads TGTGCTAGCAGCTTAAACCGGGACTCACCCTTAGACGCCAAAAACATTCAGTACTTC. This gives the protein CASSLNRDSPLDAKNIQYF.

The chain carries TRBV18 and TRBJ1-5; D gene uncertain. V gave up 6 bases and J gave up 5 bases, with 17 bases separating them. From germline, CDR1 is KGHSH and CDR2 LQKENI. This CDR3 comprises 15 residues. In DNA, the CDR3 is TGTGCCAGCTCCAACTTCCTAACCCCCGATCAGCCCCAGCATTTT. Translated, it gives CASSNFLTPDQPQHF. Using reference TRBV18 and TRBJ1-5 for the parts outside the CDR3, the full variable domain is NAGVMQNPRHLVRRRGQEARLRCSPMKGHSHVYWYRQLPEEGLKFMVYLQKENIIDESGMPKERFSAEFPKEGPSILRIQQVVRGDSAAYFCASSNFLTPDQPQHFGDGTRLSIL.

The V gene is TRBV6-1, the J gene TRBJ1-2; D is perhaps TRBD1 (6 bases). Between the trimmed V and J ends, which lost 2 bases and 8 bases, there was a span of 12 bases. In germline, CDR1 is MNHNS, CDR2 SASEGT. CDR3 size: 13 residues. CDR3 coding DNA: TGTGCCAGCAGTGAAAGGACAGTGAGAGGCTACACCTTC. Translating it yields CASSERTVRGYTF.

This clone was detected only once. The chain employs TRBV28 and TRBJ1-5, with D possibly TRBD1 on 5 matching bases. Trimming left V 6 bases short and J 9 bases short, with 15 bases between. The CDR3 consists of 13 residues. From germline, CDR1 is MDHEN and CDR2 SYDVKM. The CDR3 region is CASRFQGERPQHF. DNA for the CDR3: TGTGCCAGCAGGTTCCAGGGAGAACGGCCCCAGCATTTT.

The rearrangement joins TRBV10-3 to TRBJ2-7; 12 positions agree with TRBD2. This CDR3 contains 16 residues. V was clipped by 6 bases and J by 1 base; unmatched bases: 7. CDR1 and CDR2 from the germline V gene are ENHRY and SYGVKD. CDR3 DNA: TGTGCCATCAGGGACACCGGGACTAGCGGGTCCTACGAGCAGTACTTC. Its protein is CAIRDTGTSGSYEQYF.